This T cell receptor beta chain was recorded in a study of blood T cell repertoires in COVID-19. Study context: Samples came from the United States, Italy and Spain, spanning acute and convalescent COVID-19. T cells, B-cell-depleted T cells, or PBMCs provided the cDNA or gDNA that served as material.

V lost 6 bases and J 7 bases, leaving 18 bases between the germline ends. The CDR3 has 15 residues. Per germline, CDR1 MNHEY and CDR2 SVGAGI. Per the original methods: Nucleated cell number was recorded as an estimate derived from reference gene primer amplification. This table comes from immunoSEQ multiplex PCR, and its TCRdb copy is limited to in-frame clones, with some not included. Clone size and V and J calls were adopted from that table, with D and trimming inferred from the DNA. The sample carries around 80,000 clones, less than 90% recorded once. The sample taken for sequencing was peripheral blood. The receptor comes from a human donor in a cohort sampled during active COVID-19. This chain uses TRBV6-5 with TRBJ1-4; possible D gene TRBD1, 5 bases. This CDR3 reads CASSLGVTGGEKLFF. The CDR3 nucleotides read TGTGCCAGCAGCCTAGGGGTAACCGGCGGTGAAAAACTGTTTTTT.